This TCR beta chain was recovered during a study of OX40 agonist ivuxolimab in advanced cancers. Systemic immunosuppression or autoimmune disease history was grounds to exclude patients. Study-level results: In the 0.1 to 3.0 mg/kg range, CD4+ and CD8+ blood T cells had expanded clonally by week 6.

Notes on this clone: The antigen is not known.

Assay: immunoSEQ multiplex PCR; the TCRdb copy retains only in-frame clones and omits some. The table shows about 82,000 clones, with approximately 85% occurring only once. The CDR3 is 13 amino acids. V lost 3 bases to trimming and J lost 5 bases, with 12 bases between them. Germline V gene sequence: CDR1 SGHRS, CDR2 YFSETQ. This sequence was found in an adult with an advanced solid tumor such as melanoma, head and neck, liver or kidney cancer. The source material was CD4+ or CD8+ T cells sorted from blood, sampled in a trial of the OX40 agonist ivuxolimab. The V and J genes are TRBV5-1 and TRBJ2-7; D is tentatively TRBD1 or TRBD2 (5 bases each). The CDR3 sequence: CASSSAREHEQYF. In DNA, the CDR3 is TGCGCCAGCAGCTCCGCCAGGGAGCACGAGCAGTACTTC. Full variable domain (remainder filled in from reference TRBV5-1 and TRBJ2-7): KAGVTQTPRYLIKTRGQQVTLSCSPISGHRSVSWYQQTPGQGLQFLFEYFSETQRNKGNFPGRFSGRQFSNSRSEMNVSTLELGDSALYLCASSSAREHEQYFGPGTRLTVT.